Sequencing of this T cell receptor beta chain was carried out in a study of blood T cell repertoires in COVID-19. Profiled with immunoSEQ multiplex PCR; TCRdb holds only in-frame clones, not every one. This sample has roughly 250,000 clones, with around 82% found just once. This clone was seen a few times. The CDR3 runs 14 residues. Germline V gives CDR1 MNHEY, CDR2 SVGEGT. Germline trimming cut 6 bases from V and 10 bases from J; bases unmatched to any gene: 6. The sequence was collected from an older woman with acute or convalescent COVID-19. This chain joins TRBV6-2 or TRBV6-3 and TRBJ1-6; 10 bases line up with TRBD1. What was sequenced was peripheral blood. The CDR3 protein is CASSKGQGSSPLHF. The CDR3 region has the DNA TGTGCCAGCAGCAAGGGACAGGGGAGCTCACCCCTCCACTTT.